These 3 T cell receptor beta chains originate from one sample sequenced in a study of shared clonotypes between healthy human individuals. Assay used: immunoSEQ multiplex PCR; TCRdb lists only in-frame clones, some missing. Found here are hundreds of thousands of clones, around 74% of them singletons; the top ten hold 10%. The specimen sequenced was memory CD4+ T cells sorted from blood. Documented subset: CD45RA-negative fraction. These receptors originate from a man aged 25-45 years in good health.

The chain employs TRBV27 and TRBJ1-5; D unclear. The CDR3 is made up of 15 amino acids. V lost 5 bases to trimming and J lost 2 bases, with 13 bases between them. CDR1 and CDR2 from the germline V gene are MNHEY and SMNVEV (reference sequence). The CDR3 bases are TGTGCCAGCAGTCTCACAAACAGTGGCAATCAGCCCCAGCATTTT. This sequence encodes CASSLTNSGNQPQHF.

This clone was counted a few times. The gene calls are TRBV27 and TRBJ1-3; D gene ambiguous. This CDR3 has 14 amino acids. In germline, CDR1 is MNHEY, CDR2 SMNVEV (reference sequence). Trimming shortened V by 5 bases and J by 1 base, and 9 bases separated the two germline ends. The CDR3 nucleotides read TGTGCCAGCAGTCCTAGGCAGTCTGGAAACACCATATATTTT. It encodes CASSPRQSGNTIYF.

The chain employs TRBV5-6 and TRBJ1-2; unclear D gene. The V end was cut by 4 bases, the J end by 7 bases, with 14 bases between. Germline V lookup: CDR1 SGHDT, CDR2 YYEEEE. This CDR3 has 13 amino acids. The CDR3 sequence: CASSAFHAGGYTF. CDR3 DNA sequence: TGTGCCAGCAGCGCGTTCCATGCTGGTGGCTACACCTTC.